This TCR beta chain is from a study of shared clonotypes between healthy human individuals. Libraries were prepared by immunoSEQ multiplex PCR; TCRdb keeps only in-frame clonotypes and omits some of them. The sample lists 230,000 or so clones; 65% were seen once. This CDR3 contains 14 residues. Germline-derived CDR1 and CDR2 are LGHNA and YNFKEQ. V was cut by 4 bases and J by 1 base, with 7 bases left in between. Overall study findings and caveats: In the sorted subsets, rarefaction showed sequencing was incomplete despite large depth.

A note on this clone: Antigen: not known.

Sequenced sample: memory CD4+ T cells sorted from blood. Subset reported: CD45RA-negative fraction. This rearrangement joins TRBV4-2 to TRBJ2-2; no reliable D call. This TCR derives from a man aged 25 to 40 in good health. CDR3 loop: CASSPYLNTGELFF. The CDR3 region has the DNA TGTGCCAGCAGCCCCTACTTGAACACCGGGGAGCTGTTTTTT.